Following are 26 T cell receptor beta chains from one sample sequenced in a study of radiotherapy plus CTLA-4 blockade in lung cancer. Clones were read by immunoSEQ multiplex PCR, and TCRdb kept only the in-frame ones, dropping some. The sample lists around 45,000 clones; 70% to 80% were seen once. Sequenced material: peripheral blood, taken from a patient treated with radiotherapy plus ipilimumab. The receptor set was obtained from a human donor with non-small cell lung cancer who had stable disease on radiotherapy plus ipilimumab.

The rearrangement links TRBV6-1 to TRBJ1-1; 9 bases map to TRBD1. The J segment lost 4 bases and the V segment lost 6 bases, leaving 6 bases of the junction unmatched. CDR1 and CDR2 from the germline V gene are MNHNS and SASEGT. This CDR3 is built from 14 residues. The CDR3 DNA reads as TGTGCCAGCAGCGAACCGGGACAGGGCACTGAAGCTTTCTTT. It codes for CASSEPGQGTEAFF.

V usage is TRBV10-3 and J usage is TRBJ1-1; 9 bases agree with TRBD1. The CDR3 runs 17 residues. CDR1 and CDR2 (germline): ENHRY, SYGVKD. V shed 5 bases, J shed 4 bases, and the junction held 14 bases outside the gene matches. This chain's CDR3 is CAISTVPGQGRGTEAFF. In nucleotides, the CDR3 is TGTGCCATCAGTACCGTCCCGGGACAGGGAAGGGGCACTGAAGCTTTCTTT.

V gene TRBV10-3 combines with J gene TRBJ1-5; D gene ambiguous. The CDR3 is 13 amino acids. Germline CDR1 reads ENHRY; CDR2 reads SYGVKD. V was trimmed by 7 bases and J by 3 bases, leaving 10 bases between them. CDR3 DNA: TGTGCCATCAATGGCGGGGACAATCAGCCCCAGCATTTT. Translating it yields CAINGGDNQPQHF.

The CDR3 nucleotides are TGCGCCAGCAGCTTGGTTGTTGTGGGTAGGAACACTGAAGCTTTCTTT. This gives the protein CASSLVVVGRNTEAFF. The V call is TRBV5-1, the J call TRBJ1-1; D unclear. The germline CDR1 and CDR2 sequences are SGHRS and YFSETQ. Trimming stripped 0 bases from V and 1 base from J, with 13 bases between. CDR3 size: 16 residues. The full variable domain, rest sourced from reference TRBV5-1 and TRBJ1-1, is KAGVTQTPRYLIKTRGQQVTLSCSPISGHRSVSWYQQTPGQGLQFLFEYFSETQRNKGNFPGRFSGRQFSNSRSEMNVSTLELGDSALYLCASSLVVVGRNTEAFFGQGTRLTVV.

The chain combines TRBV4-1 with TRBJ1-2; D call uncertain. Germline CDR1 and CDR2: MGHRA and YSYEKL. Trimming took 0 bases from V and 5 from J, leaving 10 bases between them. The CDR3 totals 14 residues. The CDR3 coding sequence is TGCGCCAGCAGCCAAGATCAGATCGGTTATGGCTACACCTTC. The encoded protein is CASSQDQIGYGYTF.

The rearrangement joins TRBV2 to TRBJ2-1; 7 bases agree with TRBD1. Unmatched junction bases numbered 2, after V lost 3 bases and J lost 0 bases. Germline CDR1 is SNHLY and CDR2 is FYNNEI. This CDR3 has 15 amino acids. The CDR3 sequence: CASSDAGGSYNEQFF. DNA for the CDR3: TGTGCCAGCAGTGACGCAGGGGGCTCCTACAATGAGCAGTTCTTC.

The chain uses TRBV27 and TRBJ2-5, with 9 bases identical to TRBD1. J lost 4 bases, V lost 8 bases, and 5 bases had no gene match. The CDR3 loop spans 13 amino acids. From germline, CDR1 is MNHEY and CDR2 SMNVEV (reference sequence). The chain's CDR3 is CASGQGSGETQYF. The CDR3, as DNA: TGTGCCAGCGGACAGGGGAGTGGAGAGACCCAGTACTTC.

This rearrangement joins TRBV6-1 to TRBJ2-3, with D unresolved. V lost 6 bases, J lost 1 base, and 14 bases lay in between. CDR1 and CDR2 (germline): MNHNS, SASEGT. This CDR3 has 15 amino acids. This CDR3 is CASSATVRRTDTQYF. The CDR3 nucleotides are TGTGCCAGCAGCGCTACGGTCAGGCGCACAGATACGCAGTATTTT.

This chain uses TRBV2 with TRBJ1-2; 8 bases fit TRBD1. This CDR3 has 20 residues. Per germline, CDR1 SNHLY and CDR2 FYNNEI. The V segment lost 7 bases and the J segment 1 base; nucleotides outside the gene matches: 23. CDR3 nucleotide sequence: TGTGCCAGCAAGGGAGCTAGAGGACAGGGCTCCGGCCCTTTTAACTATGGCTACACCTTC. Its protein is CASKGARGQGSGPFNYGYTF.

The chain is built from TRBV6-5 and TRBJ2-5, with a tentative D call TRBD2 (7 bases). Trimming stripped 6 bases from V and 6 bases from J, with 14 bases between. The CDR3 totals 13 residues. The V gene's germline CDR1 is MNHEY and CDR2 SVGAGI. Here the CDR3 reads CASSIEGGQTQYF. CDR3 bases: TGTGCCAGCAGCATCGAGGGGGGGCAGACCCAGTACTTC.

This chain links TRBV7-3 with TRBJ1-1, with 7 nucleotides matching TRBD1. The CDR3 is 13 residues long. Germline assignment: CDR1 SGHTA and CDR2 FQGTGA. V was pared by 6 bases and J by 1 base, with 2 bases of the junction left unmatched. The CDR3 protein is CASRGQPNTEAFF. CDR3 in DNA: TGTGCCAGCAGGGGACAGCCGAACACTGAAGCTTTCTTT.

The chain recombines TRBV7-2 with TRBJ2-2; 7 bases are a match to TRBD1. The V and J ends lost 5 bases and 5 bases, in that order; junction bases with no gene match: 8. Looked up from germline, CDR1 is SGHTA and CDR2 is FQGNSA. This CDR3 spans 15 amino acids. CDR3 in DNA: TGTGCCAGCAGCAGGGGGACAGTAGGAACCGGGGAGCTGTTTTTT. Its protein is CASSRGTVGTGELFF. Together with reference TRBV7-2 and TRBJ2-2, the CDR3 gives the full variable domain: GAGVSQSPSNKVTEKGKDVELRCDPISGHTALYWYRQSLGQGLEFLIYFQGNSAPDKSGLPSDRFSAERTGGSVSTLTIQRTQQEDSAVYLCASSRGTVGTGELFFGEGSRLTVL.

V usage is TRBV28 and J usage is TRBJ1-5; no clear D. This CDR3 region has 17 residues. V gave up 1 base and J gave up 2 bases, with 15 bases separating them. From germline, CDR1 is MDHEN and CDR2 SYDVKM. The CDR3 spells CASSLFPLPGGNQPQHF. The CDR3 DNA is TGTGCCAGCAGTTTATTCCCCCTCCCCGGGGGCAATCAGCCCCAGCATTTT.

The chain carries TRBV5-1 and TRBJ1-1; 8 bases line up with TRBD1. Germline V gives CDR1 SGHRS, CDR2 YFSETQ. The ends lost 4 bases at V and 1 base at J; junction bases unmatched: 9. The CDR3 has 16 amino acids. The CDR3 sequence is CASSLEPTGANTEAFF. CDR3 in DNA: TGCGCCAGCAGCCTGGAACCGACAGGGGCGAACACTGAAGCTTTCTTT.

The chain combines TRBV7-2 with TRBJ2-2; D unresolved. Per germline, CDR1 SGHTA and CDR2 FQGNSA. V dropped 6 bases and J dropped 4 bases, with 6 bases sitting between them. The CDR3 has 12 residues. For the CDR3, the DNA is TGTGCCAGCAGTCTAAGCACCGGGGAGCTGTTTTTT. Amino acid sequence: CASSLSTGELFF.

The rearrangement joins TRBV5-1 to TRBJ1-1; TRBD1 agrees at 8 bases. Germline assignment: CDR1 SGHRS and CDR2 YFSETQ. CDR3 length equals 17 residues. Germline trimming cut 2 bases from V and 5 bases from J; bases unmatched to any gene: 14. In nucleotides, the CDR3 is TGCGCCAGCAGCTTCCGGGACAGGCCCCGATTGGGAACTGAAGCTTTCTTT. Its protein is CASSFRDRPRLGTEAFF. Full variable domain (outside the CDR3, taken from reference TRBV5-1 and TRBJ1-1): KAGVTQTPRYLIKTRGQQVTLSCSPISGHRSVSWYQQTPGQGLQFLFEYFSETQRNKGNFPGRFSGRQFSNSRSEMNVSTLELGDSALYLCASSFRDRPRLGTEAFFGQGTRLTVV.

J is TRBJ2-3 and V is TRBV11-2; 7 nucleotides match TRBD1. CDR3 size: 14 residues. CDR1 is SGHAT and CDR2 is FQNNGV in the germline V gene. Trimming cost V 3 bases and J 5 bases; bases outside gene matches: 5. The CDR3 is CASSLNRGRDTQYF. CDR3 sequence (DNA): TGTGCCAGCAGCTTGAACAGGGGAAGAGATACGCAGTATTTT.

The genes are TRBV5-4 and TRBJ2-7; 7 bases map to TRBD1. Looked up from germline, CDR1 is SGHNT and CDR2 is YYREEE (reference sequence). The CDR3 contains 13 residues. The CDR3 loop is CAAAWDSIYEQYF. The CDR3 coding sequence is TGTGCAGCAGCTTGGGACAGCATCTACGAGCAGTACTTC.

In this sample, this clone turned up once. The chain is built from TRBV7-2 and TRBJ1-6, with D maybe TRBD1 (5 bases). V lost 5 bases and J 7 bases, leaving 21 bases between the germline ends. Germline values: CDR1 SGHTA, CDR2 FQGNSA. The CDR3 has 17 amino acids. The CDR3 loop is CASSPRRTGTVNSPLHF. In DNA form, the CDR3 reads TGTGCCAGCAGCCCCCGACGCACAGGAACCGTGAATTCACCCCTCCACTTT.

CDR3 DNA: TGTGCCAGCAGCTTTGAGGGCACTGAAGCTTTCTTT. As protein: CASSFEGTEAFF. This sequence joins TRBV7-9 and TRBJ1-1, with D uncertain. The CDR3 extends over 12 amino acids. Germline-derived CDR1 and CDR2 are SEHNR and FQNEAQ (reference sequence). V was cut by 3 bases and J by 4 bases, with 6 bases left in between. Looking up the rest from reference TRBV7-9 and TRBJ1-1 gives the full variable domain: DTGVSQNPRHKITKRGQNVTFRCDPISEHNRLYWYRQTLGQGPEFLTYFQNEAQLEKSRLLSDRFSAERPKGSFSTLEIQRTEQGDSAMYLCASSFEGTEAFFGQGTRLTVV.

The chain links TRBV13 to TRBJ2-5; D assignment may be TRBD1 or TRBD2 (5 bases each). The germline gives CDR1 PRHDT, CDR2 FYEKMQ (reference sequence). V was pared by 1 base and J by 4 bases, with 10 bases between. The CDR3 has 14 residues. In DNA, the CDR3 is TGTGCCAGCAGCTTAGCGGGACCTTTAGAGACCCAGTACTTC. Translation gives CASSLAGPLETQYF.

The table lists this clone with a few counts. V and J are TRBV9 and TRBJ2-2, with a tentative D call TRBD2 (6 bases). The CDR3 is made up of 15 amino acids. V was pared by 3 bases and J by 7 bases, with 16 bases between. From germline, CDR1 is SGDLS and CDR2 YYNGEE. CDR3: CASSAPGSTDGELFF. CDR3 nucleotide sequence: TGTGCCAGCAGCGCCCCCGGGAGCACGGACGGGGAGCTGTTTTTT.

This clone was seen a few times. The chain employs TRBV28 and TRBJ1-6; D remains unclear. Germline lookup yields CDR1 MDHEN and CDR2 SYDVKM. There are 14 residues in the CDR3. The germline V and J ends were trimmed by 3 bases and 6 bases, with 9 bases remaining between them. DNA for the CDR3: TGTGCCAGCAGTTTCGGGCAGTTTAATTCACCCCTCCACTTT. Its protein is CASSFGQFNSPLHF.

The CDR3 is CASSPLGQGFTGELFF. The CDR3 nucleotides are TGTGCCAGCTCACCACTGGGACAGGGGTTCACCGGGGAGCTGTTTTTT. The rearrangement links TRBV18 to TRBJ2-2; the match to TRBD1 covers 10 bases. This CDR3 has 16 residues. J was trimmed by 4 bases and V by 1 base; bases with no gene match: 3. Germline values: CDR1 KGHSH, CDR2 LQKENI.

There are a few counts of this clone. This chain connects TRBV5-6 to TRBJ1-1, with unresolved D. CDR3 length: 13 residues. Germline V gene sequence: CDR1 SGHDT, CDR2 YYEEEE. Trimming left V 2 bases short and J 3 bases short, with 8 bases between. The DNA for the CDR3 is TGTGCCAGCAGCTTCTCCACGTACACTGAAGCTTTCTTT. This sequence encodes CASSFSTYTEAFF.

CDR3: CASNPVSGATDTQYF. For the CDR3, the DNA is TGTGCCAGCAACCCGGTATCCGGGGCAACAGATACGCAGTATTTT. V and J are TRBV5-4 and TRBJ2-3, with D tentatively TRBD1 or TRBD2 (5 bases each). Trimming took off 6 bases at V and 3 bases at J, with 17 bases between the two ends. Germline V gene sequence: CDR1 SGHNT, CDR2 YYREEE (reference sequence). The CDR3 totals 15 residues.